The 30 T cell receptor beta chains in this list originate from one sample, sequenced in a study of OX40 agonist ivuxolimab in advanced cancers. Clones were sequenced by immunoSEQ multiplex PCR, and TCRdb holds only the in-frame ones, with some missing. The table includes some 83,000 clones, approximately 84% detected once. This sample comprised CD4+ or CD8+ T cells sorted from blood, obtained in a trial of the OX40 agonist ivuxolimab. These receptor sequences come from an adult with an advanced solid tumor such as melanoma, head and neck, liver or kidney cancer.

This chain links TRBV9 with TRBJ2-2; the D is unclear. Germline V gene data show CDR1 as SGDLS and CDR2 as YYNGEE. Trimming shortened V by 4 bases and J by 0 bases, and 10 bases separated the two germline ends. The CDR3 has 15 residues. This chain's CDR3 is CASSLLGANTGELFF. CDR3 nucleotide sequence: TGTGCCAGCAGCCTGCTTGGAGCGAACACCGGGGAGCTGTTTTTT.

The chain combines TRBV6-5 with TRBJ1-2; D gene unclear. In germline, CDR1 is MNHEY, CDR2 SVGAGI. Trimming shortened V by 4 bases and J by 7 bases, and 7 bases separated the two germline ends. The CDR3 is 11 amino acids. CDR3 in amino acids: CASSFAGGYTF. The CDR3 DNA reads TGTGCCAGCAGTTTTGCGGGTGGCTACACCTTC.

CDR3 region: CASSSGLADPRFDIQYF. The CDR3 DNA sequence: TGCGCCAGCAGCTCCGGGCTAGCTGATCCCCGGTTTGACATTCAGTACTTC. The chain uses TRBV5-1 and TRBJ2-4; weak D call: TRBD2 (5 bases). V gave up 3 bases and J gave up 8 bases, with 24 bases separating them. The CDR3 has 17 amino acids. The germline V gene encodes CDR1 SGHRS and CDR2 YFSETQ.

The chain links TRBV5-1 to TRBJ1-3; no clear D gene. The CDR3 runs to 15 residues. V was pared by 0 bases and J by 0 bases, with 7 bases between. Germline loops: CDR1 SGHRS, CDR2 YFSETQ. The CDR3 nucleotides read TGCGCCAGCAGCTTGGACGGGAACTCTGGAAACACCATATATTTT. Protein sequence: CASSLDGNSGNTIYF.

J is TRBJ2-2 and V is TRBV30; weak D call: TRBD1 (6 bases). V was pared by 5 bases and J by 0 bases, with 16 bases between. Germline V gene data show CDR1 as GTSNPN and CDR2 as SVGIG (reference sequence). CDR3 length: 16 amino acids. This CDR3 is CAWSPLGAANTGELFF. The CDR3 DNA follows: TGTGCCTGGTCACCTTTGGGGGCCGCGAACACCGGGGAGCTGTTTTTT.

The chain couples TRBV2 to TRBJ2-7, with no clear D. V lost 2 bases and J 3 bases, leaving 17 bases between the germline ends. This CDR3 spans 16 amino acids. Germline CDR1 reads SNHLY; CDR2 reads FYNNEI. CDR3 amino acids: CASSERVKKGLYEQYF. In DNA, the CDR3 is TGTGCCAGCAGTGAAAGGGTTAAGAAGGGTCTCTACGAGCAGTACTTC.

V gene TRBV6-1 combines with J gene TRBJ1-6; no definite D call. Germline CDR1 MNHNS, CDR2 SASEGT. Trimming stripped 6 bases from V and 2 bases from J, with 8 bases between. The CDR3 length is 14 residues. The CDR3 bases are TGTGCCAGCAGCACCGGGCCCTATAATTCACCCCTCCACTTT. Amino acid sequence: CASSTGPYNSPLHF.

This clone was observed a single time. The chain employs TRBV7-2 and TRBJ1-3; D might be TRBD1 (5 bases). CDR3 length equals 14 residues. Trimming left V 2 bases short and J 3 bases short, with 8 bases between. Germline CDR1 reads SGHTA; CDR2 reads FQGNSA. CDR3: CASSLQGFGNTIYF. The CDR3 coding sequence is TGTGCCAGCAGCTTACAGGGATTTGGAAACACCATATATTTT.

The chain links TRBV7-9 to TRBJ2-7; 8 nucleotides align to TRBD2. CDR1 SEHNR and CDR2 FQNEAQ come from the germline V gene (reference sequence). The CDR3 loop spans 15 amino acids. Unmatched junction bases numbered 6, after V lost 5 bases and J lost 0 bases. In nucleotides, the CDR3 is TGTGCCAGCAGCCCCTCTAGCGGGTCCTCCTACGAGCAGTACTTC. Translated: CASSPSSGSSYEQYF.

V is TRBV29-1 and J is TRBJ1-1; D is possibly TRBD1 (5 bases). Germline CDR1 reads SQVTM; CDR2 reads ANQGSEA. V shed 4 bases and J shed 11 bases, with 14 bases lying between them. The CDR3 covers 11 residues. The chain's CDR3 is CSVVFGAEAFF. CDR3 DNA: TGCAGCGTTGTTTTCGGGGCGGAGGCTTTCTTT.

V is TRBV18 and J is TRBJ2-7; a possible D gene is TRBD1 (5 bases). This CDR3 comprises 17 residues. V was cut by 1 base and J by 0 bases, with 16 bases left in between. Looked up from germline, CDR1 is KGHSH and CDR2 is LQKENI. CDR3 in DNA: TGTGCCAGCTCACCACTGGCATCGACAGAGAGCTCCTACGAGCAGTACTTC. It encodes CASSPLASTESSYEQYF.

The chain is built from TRBV5-1 and TRBJ1-1, with D possibly TRBD1 on 5 matching bases. Between the trimmed V and J ends, which lost 0 bases and 3 bases, there was a span of 9 bases. Germline values: CDR1 SGHRS, CDR2 YFSETQ. This CDR3 spans 14 amino acids. CDR3 amino acids: CASSLAVGDTEAFF. The CDR3 region has the DNA TGCGCCAGCAGCTTGGCCGTAGGGGACACTGAAGCTTTCTTT.

This chain uses TRBV11-3 with TRBJ1-2; D is possibly TRBD1 (6 bases). Germline V gene lookup returns CDR1 SGHNT and CDR2 YENEEA. With 11 bases removed from V and 5 bases from J, the gap between germline ends came to 21 bases. The CDR3 sequence is 14 residues long. The CDR3 DNA reads TGTGCCTCCGGCAGCACGGGGGCGGCTTATGGCTACACCTTC. Its protein is CASGSTGAAYGYTF.

The chain uses TRBV6-6 and TRBJ1-2; 7 positions agree with TRBD1. The CDR3 runs 15 residues. Germline CDR1 MNHNY, CDR2 SVGAGI (reference sequence). The J segment lost 6 bases and the V segment lost 6 bases, leaving 13 bases of the junction unmatched. CDR3 protein: CASSPPLDRVNGYTF. The CDR3 DNA follows: TGTGCCAGCAGCCCTCCCCTCGACAGGGTGAATGGCTACACCTTC.

The genes are TRBV6-5 and TRBJ1-1; D gene uncertain. V lost 0 bases and J lost 1, with 9 bases in between. CDR3 length: 15 amino acids. Germline CDR1 reads MNHEY; CDR2 reads SVGAGI. The CDR3 reads CASSYSPARNTEAFF. Here the CDR3 DNA reads TGTGCCAGCAGTTACTCGCCAGCCCGGAACACTGAAGCTTTCTTT.

The rearrangement joins TRBV10-3 to TRBJ1-5; D ambiguous. Trimming took off 9 bases at V and 6 bases at J, with 12 bases between the two ends. The CDR3 length is 12 residues. Germline lookup yields CDR1 ENHRY and CDR2 SYGVKD. CDR3 nucleotide sequence: TGTGCCATAGGGTTAGAGGCTCAGCCCCAGCATTTT. Translated, it gives CAIGLEAQPQHF.

This clone was detected once. V is TRBV19 and J is TRBJ2-7; D unresolved. V gave up 1 base and J gave up 0 bases, with 13 bases separating them. Germline V gene data show CDR1 as LNHDA and CDR2 as SQIVND (reference sequence). The CDR3 is 16 residues long. CDR3: CASSIAGSGSSYEQYF. CDR3 nucleotides: TGTGCCAGTAGTATAGCGGGTTCCGGTAGCTCCTACGAGCAGTACTTC. Looking up the rest from reference TRBV19 and TRBJ2-7 gives the full variable domain: DGGITQSPKYLFRKEGQNVTLSCEQNLNHDAMYWYRQDPGQGLRLIYYSQIVNDFQKGDIAEGYSVSREKKESFPLTVTSAQKNPTAFYLCASSIAGSGSSYEQYFGPGTRLTVT.

This rearrangement joins TRBV2 to TRBJ2-7, with D perhaps matching TRBD1 (5 bases). CDR3 length: 13 amino acids. Trimming removed 5 bases from V and 0 bases from J, with 8 bases in between. Germline values: CDR1 SNHLY, CDR2 FYNNEI. The CDR3 DNA follows: TGTGCCAGCAGTAGACAGCGCTCCTACGAGCAGTACTTC. It translates to CASSRQRSYEQYF.

The chain joins TRBV19 to TRBJ2-1; 8 bases are shared with TRBD1. The germline CDR1 and CDR2 sequences are LNHDA and SQIVND (reference sequence). The CDR3 length is 12 residues. With 6 bases clipped from V and 8 bases from J, the junction kept 3 bases outside the gene matches. CDR3 DNA sequence: TGTGCCAGTAGGGAACAGGGGGATGAGCAGTTCTTC. It yields the protein CASREQGDEQFF.

This chain links TRBV7-8 with TRBJ2-3; maybe TRBD2 (5 bases). The CDR3 loop spans 14 amino acids. Deletions cut 0 bases from V and 6 bases from J, with 10 bases between. Germline lookup yields CDR1 SGHVS and CDR2 FQNEAQ. This CDR3 reads CASSLAPGSDTQYF. CDR3 DNA: TGTGCCAGCAGCTTAGCGCCGGGGTCGGATACGCAGTATTTT.

The chain links TRBV2 to TRBJ1-4; 8 bases agree with TRBD1. The CDR3 covers 13 residues. The junction had 3 bases not matched to a gene; V was cut back by 4 bases and J by 8 bases. The germline gives CDR1 SNHLY, CDR2 FYNNEI. The CDR3 sequence is CASSGQGQEKLFF. CDR3 bases: TGTGCCAGCAGTGGACAGGGGCAAGAAAAACTGTTTTTT.

This clone was recorded once. Compared with germline, one end of the junction differs, possibly owing to a read error. The genes are TRBV7-7 and TRBJ2-1, with 12 bases fitting TRBD2. The germline gives CDR1 SSHAT, CDR2 FNYEAQ (reference sequence). The CDR3 contains 15 residues. CDR3 amino acids: CASSQTSGGYNEQFF. Here the CDR3 DNA reads TGTGCTAGCAGCCAGACTAGCGGGGGTTACAATGAGCAGTTCTTC.

This clone was detected a few times. V is TRBV25-1 and J is TRBJ1-1; a possible D gene is TRBD1 (5 bases). Germline V lookup: CDR1 MGHDK, CDR2 SYGVNS. This CDR3 has 13 residues. The V and J ends lost 5 bases and 1 base respectively, with 8 bases between them. The CDR3 is CASSPTANTEAFF. The CDR3 DNA sequence: TGTGCCAGCAGTCCGACAGCGAACACTGAAGCTTTCTTT.

V usage is TRBV2 and J usage is TRBJ1-2; 10 bases agree with TRBD1. The CDR3 consists of 13 residues. V shed 7 bases, J shed 6 bases, and the junction held 5 bases outside the gene matches. CDR1 is SNHLY and CDR2 is FYNNEI in the germline V gene. The CDR3, as DNA: TGTGCCAGCAAGACAGGGGGCAGGGATGGCTACACCTTC. The encoded protein is CASKTGGRDGYTF.

V gene TRBV19 combines with J gene TRBJ1-5; D not resolved. The germline V gene encodes CDR1 LNHDA and CDR2 SQIVND (reference sequence). Trimming took off 6 bases at V and 4 bases at J, with 10 bases between the two ends. This CDR3 has 13 amino acids. The CDR3 sequence is CASRTTENQPQHF. Written as DNA, the CDR3 is TGTGCCAGTAGGACAACAGAAAATCAGCCCCAGCATTTT.

V usage is TRBV11-2 and J usage is TRBJ2-1, with 8 bases that match TRBD2. The CDR3 runs 16 residues. V was pared by 5 bases and J by 3 bases, with 9 bases of the junction left unmatched. Germline V gene lookup returns CDR1 SGHAT and CDR2 FQNNGV. The CDR3: CASSRHQSGSYNEQFF. CDR3 DNA sequence: TGTGCCAGCAGCAGGCACCAGAGCGGGAGCTACAATGAGCAGTTCTTC.

This clone was seen more than once but under ten times. The rearrangement links TRBV5-4 to TRBJ1-5, with TRBD1 matching over 9 bases. CDR1 and CDR2 from the germline V gene are SGHNT and YYREEE (reference sequence). CDR3 length: 14 amino acids. J was trimmed by 6 bases and V by 3 bases; bases with no gene match: 4. The CDR3 DNA reads as TGTGCCAGCAGCTCACAGGGGGCTGGTCAGCCCCAGCATTTT. This encodes CASSSQGAGQPQHF.

This clone was recorded only once. The V call is TRBV10-3, the J call TRBJ2-7; TRBD1 matches 9 bases. Trimming at V came to 6 bases and at J to 3 bases, leaving 3 bases not matched to a gene. This CDR3 contains 13 residues. Per the germline V gene, CDR1 is ENHRY and CDR2 is SYGVKD. This chain's CDR3 is CAISPGQGYEQYF. The CDR3 coding sequence is TGTGCCATCAGCCCGGGACAGGGCTACGAGCAGTACTTC.

This clone has more than one count but fewer than ten. The CDR3 is CASSPSIGTSGLTNYGYTF. The CDR3 DNA follows: TGTGCCAGCTCACCAAGTATAGGGACTTCGGGACTCACTAACTATGGCTACACCTTC. The V and J genes are TRBV18 and TRBJ1-2; possible D gene TRBD1, 5 bases. CDR1 and CDR2 from the germline V gene are KGHSH and LQKENI. This CDR3 spans 19 amino acids. V was pared by 2 bases and J by 0 bases, with 22 bases between.

The gene calls are TRBV6-5 and TRBJ1-1, with D perhaps matching TRBD1 (5 bases). The CDR3 runs 15 residues. V lost 4 bases, J lost 1 base, and 13 bases lay in between. The germline gives CDR1 MNHEY, CDR2 SVGAGI. Here the CDR3 DNA reads TGTGCCAGCAGTTTGACACCGACAGAGAACACTGAAGCTTTCTTT. Its translation is CASSLTPTENTEAFF.